These 21 T cell receptor beta chains share one sample of origin, sequenced in a study of T-cell memory formation after mild COVID-19. TCRdb re-called the 5' RACE reads through MiXCR, storing one row per CDR3 protein. The table has around 200,000 distinct CDR3 sequences, roughly a fifth seen once; the top ten hold 23%. The sequenced sample was PBMCs or a T cell subset sorted from them (not recorded which). The receptors were sampled from an adult woman who had mild COVID-19 (a few samples of this study predate the infection). Cell type and time point are not known.

The V and J genes are TRBV5-1 and TRBJ2-3; TRBD2 matches 8 bases. The trim removed 5 bases at V and 2 bases at J, leaving 13 bases unmatched. The CDR3 is 17 amino acids. Germline lookup yields CDR1 SGHRS and CDR2 YFSETQ. CDR3 nucleotide sequence: TGCGCCAGCAGTTCAAGTCGGGGGGGCCGTGACACAGATACGCAGTATTTT. Amino acid sequence: CASSSSRGGRDTDTQYF.

This clonotype was detected many times. The chain employs TRBV18 and TRBJ2-1, with 14 nucleotides matching TRBD2. There are 18 residues in the CDR3. Germline V CDR1 and CDR2: KGHSH, LQKENI. The V gene end was trimmed by 3 bases and the J gene end by 4 bases; junction bases not matched to a gene: 8. The chain's CDR3 is CASSPSGTSGSYYNEQFF. In nucleotides, the CDR3 is TGTGCCAGCTCACCCTCCGGGACTAGCGGGAGTTATTACAATGAGCAGTTCTTC.

This clonotype was seen a few times. V gene TRBV7-8 combines with J gene TRBJ2-7; D is possibly TRBD2 (6 bases). The CDR3 totals 14 residues. Germline V gene sequence: CDR1 SGHVS, CDR2 FQNEAQ. Trimming removed 5 bases from V and 3 bases from J, with 14 bases in between. The CDR3 loop reads CASSPPGLIYEQYF. The CDR3 DNA sequence: TGTGCCAGCAGCCCCCCGGGACTGATCTACGAGCAGTACTTC.

This clonotype appeared a few times. CDR3 nucleotides: TGTGCCAGCAGTTTCTCCACAGGGGGCAACACTGAAGCTTTCTTT. It translates to CASSFSTGGNTEAFF. This chain uses TRBV27 with TRBJ1-1, with TRBD1 matching over 9 bases. The CDR3 is made up of 15 amino acids. The germline V gene has CDR1 MNHEY and CDR2 SMNVEV (reference sequence). V shed 3 bases and J 2 bases; nucleotides not matched to a gene: 4.

The genes are TRBV9 and TRBJ2-1; the D gene is possibly TRBD2 (7 bases). Germline V gene sequence: CDR1 SGDLS, CDR2 YYNGEE. Between the trimmed V and J ends, which lost 0 bases and 6 bases, there was a span of 19 bases. This CDR3 spans 17 amino acids. The CDR3 region is CASSVGSLGGLGNEQFF. Here the CDR3 DNA reads TGTGCCAGCAGCGTAGGGAGTCTGGGGGGGCTAGGCAATGAGCAGTTCTTC.

The chain employs TRBV6-5 and TRBJ1-2; D unclear. CDR1 and CDR2 (germline): MNHEY, SVGAGI. The CDR3 has 13 amino acids. Trimming took off 3 bases at V and 5 bases at J, with 10 bases between the two ends. CDR3 coding DNA: TGTGCCAGCAGTTATGAGGTGGGGTATGGCTACACCTTC. It translates to CASSYEVGYGYTF.

This clonotype was counted only a few times. The chain joins TRBV11-2 to TRBJ2-3; D is possibly TRBD2 (6 bases). Trimming removed 3 bases from V and 6 bases from J, with 10 bases in between. Germline V CDR1 and CDR2: SGHAT, FQNNGV. CDR3 length: 13 residues. The CDR3 DNA reads TGTGCCAGCAGCTTCGGGGGTGGGGATACGCAGTATTTT. It specifies CASSFGGGDTQYF.

Only a few counts were recorded for this clonotype. The chain joins TRBV7-2 to TRBJ2-3; D is uncertain. Germline CDR1 SGHTA, CDR2 FQGNSA. The length of the CDR3 is 14 residues. V lost 0 bases, J lost 4 bases, and 8 bases lay in between. CDR3 in amino acids: CASSLADSADTQYF. The CDR3 DNA reads as TGTGCCAGCAGCTTAGCGGATTCCGCAGATACGCAGTATTTT.

The table lists this clonotype with a few counts. V usage is TRBV25-1 and J usage is TRBJ1-1; D may be TRBD1 (6 bases). Trimming cost V 1 base and J 6 bases, with 15 bases left between them. Germline V gene lookup returns CDR1 MGHDK and CDR2 SYGVNS. The CDR3 totals 15 residues. The CDR3 region is CASSESWGPGSEAFF. The CDR3 nucleotides read TGTGCCAGCAGTGAATCGTGGGGGCCTGGCTCTGAAGCTTTCTTT.

The sample holds a few counts of this clonotype. This sequence joins TRBV20-1 and TRBJ2-3; 10 bases match TRBD2. Germline V gene data show CDR1 as DFQATT and CDR2 as SNEGSKA (reference sequence). This CDR3 comprises 17 residues. Trimming cost V 3 bases and J 6 bases; bases outside gene matches: 15. CDR3 sequence reads: CSASVGISSGSQDTQYF. DNA of the CDR3: TGCAGTGCTAGCGTCGGAATCTCTAGCGGGAGTCAGGATACGCAGTATTTT.

The J gene is TRBJ2-1, the V gene TRBV6-5; maybe TRBD2 (6 bases). CDR3 size: 12 residues. V lost 2 bases, J lost 9 bases, and 8 bases lay in between. From germline, CDR1 is MNHEY and CDR2 SVGAGI. The CDR3 loop reads CASSYGGFEQFF. The CDR3 DNA sequence: TGTGCCAGCAGTTACGGAGGGTTTGAGCAGTTCTTC.

This clonotype was observed a few times. J is TRBJ2-1 and V is TRBV3-1; D gene ambiguous. V lost 1 base and J 15 bases, leaving 16 bases between the germline ends. The germline V gene encodes CDR1 LGHDT and CDR2 YNNKEL (reference sequence). This CDR3 comprises 13 residues. CDR3 nucleotide sequence: TGTGCCAGCAGCCAAGGCAAGGTAGGAGCGCGGTTCTTC. Protein sequence: CASSQGKVGARFF.

This rearrangement joins TRBV30 to TRBJ1-1; possible D gene TRBD1, 5 bases. V was clipped by 3 bases and J by 0 bases, with 11 bases between them. Germline CDR1 and CDR2: GTSNPN and SVGIG (reference sequence). CDR3 size: 14 residues. CDR3 nucleotides: TGTGCCTGGAGCTCCGGGGCCTTGAACACTGAAGCTTTCTTT. Its protein product is CAWSSGALNTEAFF.

This clonotype has only a few counts. The gene calls are TRBV7-2 and TRBJ2-3; 7 bases map to TRBD2. Germline V gene data show CDR1 as SGHTA and CDR2 as FQGNSA. The ends lost 5 bases at V and 1 base at J; junction bases unmatched: 18. This CDR3 comprises 19 residues. The CDR3 reads CASSQEGGGWISGTDTQYF. The DNA for the CDR3 is TGTGCCAGCAGCCAGGAGGGCGGGGGATGGATTTCTGGCACAGATACGCAGTATTTT.

There are a few counts of this clonotype. V gene TRBV12-3 or TRBV12-4 combines with J gene TRBJ2-1, with 7 positions matching TRBD1. The CDR3 extends over 13 amino acids. The ends lost 6 bases at V and 2 bases at J; junction bases unmatched: 1. Here the CDR3 reads CASSGTAYNEQFF. CDR3 nucleotide sequence: TGTGCCAGCAGCGGGACAGCCTACAATGAGCAGTTCTTC.

This chain links TRBV3-1 with TRBJ1-2; TRBD1 might be the D (5 bases). The CDR3 is made up of 14 amino acids. V lost 0 bases, J lost 8 bases, and 13 bases lay in between. The V gene's germline CDR1 is LGHDT and CDR2 YNNKEL (reference sequence). The CDR3 DNA is TGTGCCAGCAGCCAAGACACGGGGGTCTGGGGCTACACCTTC. This codes for CASSQDTGVWGYTF.

The V call is TRBV5-6, the J call TRBJ2-7; no clear D gene. The length of the CDR3 is 12 residues. Trimming pared 3 bases from V and 5 bases from J, leaving 9 bases between. Germline V CDR1 and CDR2: SGHDT, YYEEEE. This chain's CDR3 is CASSWTFHEQYF. The DNA for the CDR3 is TGTGCCAGCAGCTGGACGTTTCACGAGCAGTACTTC.

This chain uses TRBV12-3 or TRBV12-4 with TRBJ2-1; TRBD1 matches 7 bases. The CDR3 has 14 amino acids. J was trimmed by 2 bases and V by 5 bases; bases with no gene match: 3. Written as DNA, the CDR3 is TGTGCCAGCAGTGCAGGGGGTCCCTACAATGAGCAGTTCTTC. Translated, it gives CASSAGGPYNEQFF.

In this sample, this clonotype turned up many times. This chain joins TRBV11-2 and TRBJ1-3, with 7 bases fitting TRBD1. Per the germline V gene, CDR1 is SGHAT and CDR2 is FQNNGV. The CDR3 runs to 17 residues. V was clipped by 1 base and J by 3 bases; unmatched bases: 9. CDR3 nucleotides: TGTGCCAGCAGCTTAGGGGGGACAGCTCGAGATGGAAACACCATATATTTT. Translation: CASSLGGTARDGNTIYF.

This clonotype was seen a few times. V usage is TRBV11-2 and J usage is TRBJ2-1; D uncertain. The germline V and J ends were trimmed by 4 bases and 9 bases, with 10 bases remaining between them. Germline assignment: CDR1 SGHAT and CDR2 FQNNGV. CDR3 length: 12 residues. The CDR3: CASSSHDFEQFF. The CDR3 DNA sequence: TGTGCCAGCAGCTCCCACGACTTTGAGCAGTTCTTC.

This clonotype was counted only a few times. The V call is TRBV27, the J call TRBJ2-2, with D possibly TRBD2 on 5 matching bases. The V gene lost 3 bases and the J gene lost 9 bases, with 11 bases spanning the gap. The CDR3 loop spans 13 amino acids. Germline CDR1 reads MNHEY; CDR2 reads SMNVEV (reference sequence). CDR3 nucleotides: TGTGCCAGCAGTTTCGGGTCGGGGAGGGAGCTGTTTTTT. Encoded protein: CASSFGSGRELFF.